These T cell receptor beta chains were read from a single sample in a study of blood T cells in healthy people across ages. A single record per CDR3 protein comes from TCRdb applying MiXCR to the 5' RACE reads. The sample consists of hundreds of thousands of distinct CDR3 sequences, 52% of them appearing once. The sample was blood. Every receptor here comes from a woman older than 75 in good health. CDR3s leave out the opening cysteine and the closing phenylalanine or tryptophan. A D gene is named only where the DNA matches it firmly.

J: TRBJ2-3; V: TRBV10-3; D: .; CDR3: AISAGHLSQTSTDTQY
J: TRBJ1-5; V: TRBV7-2; D: .; CDR3: ASSLAVGGKPQH
J: TRBJ2-1; V: TRBV6-6; D: .; CDR3: ASSTRLVHEQF
J: TRBJ2-1; V: TRBV6-5; D: .; CDR3: ASSYRAGVGNEQF
J: TRBJ1-5; V: TRBV29-1; D: TRBD1; CDR3: SVNIGTGGQPQH
J: TRBJ2-1; V: TRBV20-1; D: TRBD2; CDR3: SAYASGSSYNEQF
J: TRBJ1-2; V: TRBV7-9; D: .; CDR3: ASSLGPRYYGYT
J: TRBJ2-4; V: TRBV11-1; D: .; CDR3: ASSRSAKNIQY
J: TRBJ2-1; V: TRBV5-1; D: TRBD2; CDR3: ASSLGGSGGRIYNEQF
J: TRBJ1-2; V: TRBV3-1; D: TRBD1; CDR3: ASSGRTGANYGYT
J: TRBJ2-7; V: TRBV10-3; D: TRBD1; CDR3: AIGTGSYEQY
J: TRBJ2-5; V: TRBV24-1; D: .; CDR3: ATSDTGQLGETQY
J: TRBJ2-1; V: TRBV11-1; D: TRBD1; CDR3: ASSLRRTGGEQF
J: TRBJ1-5; V: TRBV7-9; D: .; CDR3: ASSSDGRQPQH
J: TRBJ2-1; V: TRBV3-1; D: .; CDR3: AASSGAYNEQF
J: TRBJ2-5; V: TRBV28; D: .; CDR3: ASSLTGNWEQY
J: TRBJ1-6; V: TRBV6-1; D: TRBD1; CDR3: ASLTPGQGVSPLH
J: TRBJ1-1; V: TRBV29-1; D: .; CDR3: SVERQRDTEAF
J: TRBJ2-1; V: TRBV7-7; D: .; CDR3: ASSTTPATYNEQF
J: TRBJ2-5; V: TRBV27; D: .; CDR3: ASRPAFRETQY
J: TRBJ2-7; V: TRBV7-9; D: TRBD2; CDR3: ASSFGTSGSSYEQY
J: TRBJ2-6; V: TRBV6-5; D: .; CDR3: ASSYAGAPGGANVLT
J: TRBJ1-3; V: TRBV5-1; D: TRBD1; CDR3: ASSWTGDENTIY
J: TRBJ2-3; V: TRBV2; D: .; CDR3: ASSDRLVADTQY
J: .; V: TRBV20-1; D: TRBD2; CDR3: SAGAGGGFYEQY
J: TRBJ1-6; V: TRBV7-3; D: .; CDR3: ASSLLGQFNSPLH
J: TRBJ2-7; V: TRBV5-1; D: TRBD1; CDR3: ASSLEKYGTGQSYEQY
J: TRBJ1-4; V: TRBV12-3/TRBV12-4; D: .; CDR3: ASAVNEKLF
J: TRBJ2-1; V: TRBV7-9; D: TRBD2; CDR3: ASSARVASGDNEQF
J: TRBJ1-1; V: TRBV5-1; D: TRBD1; CDR3: ASSFDRGGTEAF
J: TRBJ2-7; V: TRBV20-1; D: TRBD2; CDR3: SARRPLAGPYNEQY
J: TRBJ1-1; V: TRBV25-1; D: .; CDR3: ASSEGAVNTEAF
J: TRBJ1-1; V: TRBV18; D: TRBD1; CDR3: ASSPSGTGNTEAF
J: TRBJ2-5; V: TRBV5-1; D: .; CDR3: ASSLGGVPQETQY
J: TRBJ2-1; V: TRBV2; D: TRBD2; CDR3: VNKAGTSGGLVYEQF
J: TRBJ1-1; V: TRBV7-9; D: .; CDR3: ASSVDSIAEAF
J: TRBJ1-2; V: TRBV12-3/TRBV12-4; D: .; CDR3: ASSQSANYGYT
J: TRBJ1-1; V: TRBV12-3/TRBV12-4; D: .; CDR3: ASRKGDTEAF
J: TRBJ2-5; V: TRBV7-8; D: .; CDR3: ASSFSEGLQETQY
J: TRBJ1-4; V: TRBV28; D: TRBD1; CDR3: ASNPPGGRVEKLF
J: TRBJ2-7; V: TRBV9; D: TRBD2; CDR3: ASSDGLAGIYEQY
J: TRBJ2-1; V: TRBV4-2; D: TRBD2; CDR3: ASSPLASSGASGREQF
J: TRBJ2-3; V: TRBV9; D: .; CDR3: ASSVDVSTDTQY
J: TRBJ1-1; V: TRBV20-1; D: TRBD1; CDR3: SARETGTHTEAF